The 22 T cell receptor beta chains presented below share a single source sample, sequenced in a study of tumor-infiltrating lymphocytes in oesophageal squamous cell carcinoma. From the PCR reads, TCRdb called clonotypes with MiXCR, one entry per CDR3 protein. The data contain about 20,000 distinct CDR3 sequences, 35% to 45% of them seen just once; the ten biggest clones take up roughly a sixth. Material for sequencing was normal esophageal tissue next to the tumor. These receptors all come from a female donor with esophageal squamous cell carcinoma.

This chain connects TRBV12-3 or TRBV12-4 to TRBJ2-4; the D call may be TRBD1 or TRBD2 (5 bases each). The end of the DNA aligns better with TRBJ2-7, so the J call may be wrong. This CDR3 is built from 15 residues. The chain's CDR3 is CASSLSGRLSYEQYF. As DNA, the CDR3 is TGTGCCAGCAGTTTATCGGGGCGGTTGTCCTACGAGCAGTACTTC.

This clonotype has more than one count but fewer than ten. A read error is likely, as this CDR3 ends without the conserved phenylalanine or tryptophan. It is unclear where the CDR3 begins or ends on the DNA, so no DNA is shown, and the CDR3 is as TCRdb lists it. The V and J genes are TRBV7-8 and TRBJ2-1; TRBD2, the D gene given by the table, was not confirmed from the DNA. Ends included, the CDR3 has 15 residues. The germline gives CDR1 SGHVS, CDR2 FQNEAQ. The chain's CDR3 is CASSLWGGGGQYFGN.

In nucleotides, the CDR3 is TGTGCCAGCAGCTTGGGTAGCGGGAGAGTCACAGATACGCAGTATTTT. Its protein is CASSLGSGRVTDTQYF. The rearrangement links TRBV7-9 to TRBJ2-3; 9 nucleotides line up with TRBD2. The junction had 6 bases not matched to a gene; V was cut back by 3 bases and J by 2 bases. Germline CDR1 SEHNR, CDR2 FQNEAQ (reference sequence). This CDR3 is built from 16 residues.

A few counts support this clonotype. This chain links TRBV28 with TRBJ2-1, with 7 positions matching TRBD2. V lost 5 bases, J lost 14 bases, and 6 bases stayed unmatched. Germline V gives CDR1 MDHEN, CDR2 SYDVKM. This CDR3 region has 11 residues. The CDR3 region is CASSTRGREFF. CDR3 nucleotides: TGTGCCAGCAGTACCCGGGGGAGGGAGTTCTTC.

The table lists this clonotype with a count of one. The rearrangement joins TRBV7-2 to TRBJ2-3; 16 bases agree with TRBD2. Trimming at V came to 5 bases and at J to 5 bases, leaving 7 bases not matched to a gene. The CDR3 length is 17 residues. Germline CDR1 is SGHTA and CDR2 is FQGNSA. CDR3 region: CASSPGTSGGAEDTQYF. In DNA form, the CDR3 reads TGTGCCAGCAGCCCTGGGACTAGCGGGGGGGCGGAAGATACGCAGTATTTT.

This clonotype was seen repeatedly, ten times or more. V gene TRBV5-5 combines with J gene TRBJ1-5; D is uncertain. Germline V lookup: CDR1 SGHKS, CDR2 YYEKEE (reference sequence). Trimming stripped 0 bases from V and 1 base from J, with 11 bases between. CDR3 length equals 16 residues. CDR3 nucleotide sequence: TGTGCCAGCAGCTTGGCCCTGGGGTTGAGCAATCAGCCCCAGCATTTT. Its protein product is CASSLALGLSNQPQHF.

The genes are TRBV6-1 and TRBJ2-4, with 12 bases that match TRBD2. The J call may be wrong; the DNA end is better matched by TRBJ2-1. The CDR3 loop spans 15 amino acids. Germline values: CDR1 MNHNS, CDR2 SASEGT. The CDR3 nucleotides are TGTGCCAGCAGTGAGACTAGCGGGAGACACAATGAGCAGTTCTTC. As protein: CASSETSGRHNEQFF.

The chain employs TRBV18 and TRBJ1-2; tentative D call: TRBD1 (6 bases). CDR3 length: 16 amino acids. CDR1 is KGHSH, CDR2 LQKENI, per germline. V lost 1 base to trimming and J lost 5 bases, with 17 bases between them. The CDR3 DNA follows: TGTGCCAGCTCACCACGACCAGGGGATTCGGTTTATGGCTACACCTTC. Translation gives CASSPRPGDSVYGYTF.

Turning to this clonotype: Sequence at one end of the junction differs from germline and may be a read error. This chain joins TRBV2 and TRBJ2-4; the D gene is possibly TRBD1 (6 bases). Germline CDR1 SNHLY, CDR2 FYNNEI. This CDR3 is built from 14 residues. The CDR3 is CASSPGQLRSPLHF. Here the CDR3 DNA reads TGTGCCAGCAGCCCCGGACAGTTAAGATCACCCCTCCACTTC.

The rearrangement joins TRBV12-3 or TRBV12-4 to TRBJ2-5; D gene uncertain. The CDR3 loop spans 12 amino acids. Trimming removed 5 bases at V and 7 bases at J, with 11 bases between. The CDR3 protein is CASSHPSGTQYF. The CDR3 DNA is TGTGCCAGCAGTCACCCTTCAGGGACCCAGTACTTC.

This clonotype was detected only a few times. This chain uses TRBV6-1 with TRBJ2-1; TRBD2 matches 11 bases. V dropped 5 bases and J dropped 5; count of bases not matched to a gene: 11. This CDR3 has 17 residues. CDR1 and CDR2 (germline): MNHNS, SASEGT. CDR3 sequence (DNA): TGTGCCAGCAGTCCCCGTATTAGCGGGAGGGAAGACAATGAGCAGTTCTTC. Protein: CASSPRISGREDNEQFF.

The sample holds many counts of this clonotype. The junction departs from germline at one end; a sequencing error may be responsible. This chain joins TRBV6-1 and TRBJ2-7; D uncertain. CDR1 and CDR2 (germline): MNHNS, SASEGT. The CDR3 totals 15 residues. The DNA of the CDR3 is TGTGCAAGCAGTAGGGAAACCCCACTTAACTACGAGCAGTACTTC. It translates to CASSRETPLNYEQYF.

The CDR3 nucleotides read TGTGCCAGCAGCTCCCCGGCAGGACCGTACGAGCAGTACTTC. Protein product: CASSSPAGPYEQYF. This chain links TRBV7-2 with TRBJ2-5; D call uncertain. The J call may be incorrect, as the DNA end agrees better with TRBJ2-7. The CDR3 is 14 residues long. The germline V gene encodes CDR1 SGHTA and CDR2 FQGNSA.

In the case of this clonotype: This CDR3 is missing its conserved last phenylalanine or tryptophan, likely due to a read error. The limits of the CDR3 on the DNA are not certain, so only TCRdb's listed CDR3 is given. The CDR3 region is CASKGAGATYS. This chain connects TRBV12-3 or TRBV12-4 to TRBJ2-1; the D segment call TRBD1 is taken from the table without a DNA check. The CDR3 extends over 11 residues, inclusive of both ends.

V usage is TRBV7-6 and J usage is TRBJ2-1; no definite D call. The J call may not be correct, given that the DNA end is closer to TRBJ2-7. This CDR3 is built from 12 residues. Germline V CDR1 and CDR2: SGHVS, FNYEAQ. CDR3 bases: TGTGCCAGCGGACGGAGCCCCTACGAGCAGTACTTC. It translates to CASGRSPYEQYF.

Ten or more counts support this clonotype. The rearrangement links TRBV5-1 to TRBJ2-1, with D tentatively TRBD1 or TRBD2 (8 bases each). CDR3 size: 14 residues. The germline V gene encodes CDR1 SGHRS and CDR2 YFSETQ. Trimming took off 4 bases at V and 10 bases at J, with 18 bases between the two ends. CDR3 DNA: TGCGCCAGCAGCCCGGGGGGGACAGGCCAAGAGCAGTTCTTC. Encoded protein: CASSPGGTGQEQFF.

The V call is TRBV20-1, the J call TRBJ2-5, with a possible D match to TRBD2 (5 bases). Germline lookup yields CDR1 DFQATT and CDR2 SNEGSKA (reference sequence). Trimming removed 5 bases from V and 2 bases from J, with 18 bases in between. The CDR3 extends over 15 amino acids. The CDR3 coding sequence is TGCAGTGCTCTCCCCTGGGGAGCGGTACAAGAGACCCAGTACTTC. As protein: CSALPWGAVQETQYF.

Ten or more counts support this clonotype. This chain uses TRBV7-3 with TRBJ2-2, with 8 bases lining up with TRBD1. This CDR3 is 15 amino acids long. Germline CDR1 SGHTA, CDR2 FQGTGA. The V and J ends lost 0 bases and 8 bases, in that order; junction bases with no gene match: 5. CDR3 protein: CASSLTAGGKGELFF. CDR3 in DNA: TGTGCCAGCAGCTTAACGGCAGGGGGCAAAGGGGAGCTGTTTTTT.

This clonotype was seen only a few times. This chain connects TRBV18 to TRBJ1-6; D remains ambiguous. The CDR3 runs to 14 residues. Trimming stripped 2 bases from V and 11 bases from J, with 13 bases between. The germline gives CDR1 KGHSH, CDR2 LQKENI. CDR3 bases: TGTGCCAGCTCACCAGAAGGCCAAGGGACACCCCTCCACTTT. The encoded protein is CASSPEGQGTPLHF.

This clonotype was seen more than once but under ten times. The CDR3 carries no conserved terminal phenylalanine or tryptophan, so it likely arises from a read error. The limits of the CDR3 on the DNA are not certain, so only TCRdb's listed CDR3 is given. This chain connects TRBV11-2 to TRBJ2-5; TRBD2 is the table's D call, not checked against the DNA. The CDR3 region is 17 residues in length, termini included. Germline V gives CDR1 SGHAT, CDR2 FQNNGV. CDR3 amino acids: CASSLTGSPNYGYTFGS.

This clonotype was seen repeatedly, ten times or more. This sequence joins TRBV6-1 and TRBJ1-2, with a possible D match to TRBD1 (6 bases). Between the trimmed V and J ends, which lost 6 bases and 4 bases, there was a span of 15 bases. Germline CDR1 MNHNS, CDR2 SASEGT. The CDR3 runs 14 residues. The CDR3 coding sequence is TGTGCCAGCAGCAGAACAGGGTACGTCTATGGCTACACCTTC. This encodes CASSRTGYVYGYTF.

This clonotype was observed a handful of times. This sequence joins TRBV11-2 and TRBJ2-5; tentative D call: TRBD2 (6 bases). The germline V gene has CDR1 SGHAT and CDR2 FQNNGV. Trimming took 5 bases from V and 4 from J, leaving 14 bases between them. CDR3 length: 14 amino acids. The chain's CDR3 is CASSPSFSGETQYF. CDR3 DNA: TGTGCCAGCAGCCCCTCTTTTAGCGGAGAGACCCAGTACTTC.